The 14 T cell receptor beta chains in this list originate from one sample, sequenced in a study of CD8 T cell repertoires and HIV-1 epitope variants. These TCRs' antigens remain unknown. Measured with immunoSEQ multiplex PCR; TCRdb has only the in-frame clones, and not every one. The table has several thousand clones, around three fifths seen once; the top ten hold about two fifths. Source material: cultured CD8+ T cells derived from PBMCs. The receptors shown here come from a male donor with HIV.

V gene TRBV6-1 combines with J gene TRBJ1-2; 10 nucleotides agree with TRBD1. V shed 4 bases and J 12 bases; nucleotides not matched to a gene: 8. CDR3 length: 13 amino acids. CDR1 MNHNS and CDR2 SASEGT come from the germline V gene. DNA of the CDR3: TGTGCCAGCAGTGGACGACAGGGGGCGTCCGACACCTTC. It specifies CASSGRQGASDTF.

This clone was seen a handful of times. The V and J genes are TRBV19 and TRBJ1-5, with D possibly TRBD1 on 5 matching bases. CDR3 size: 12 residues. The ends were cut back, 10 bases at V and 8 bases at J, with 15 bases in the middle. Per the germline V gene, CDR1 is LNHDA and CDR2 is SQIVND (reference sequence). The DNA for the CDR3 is TGTGCCACCTACGGGGGTAGGGAGCCCCAGCATTTT. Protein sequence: CATYGGREPQHF. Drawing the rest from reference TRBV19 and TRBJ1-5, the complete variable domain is DGGITQSPKYLFRKEGQNVTLSCEQNLNHDAMYWYRQDPGQGLRLIYYSQIVNDFQKGDIAEGYSVSREKKESFPLTVTSAQKNPTAFYLCATYGGREPQHFGDGTRLSIL.

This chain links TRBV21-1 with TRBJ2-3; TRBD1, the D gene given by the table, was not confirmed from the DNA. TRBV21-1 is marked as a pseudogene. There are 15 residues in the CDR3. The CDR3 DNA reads TGTGCCAGCAGCCACAGGGTAATTGACACAGATACGCAGTATTTT. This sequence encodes CASSHRVIDTDTQYF.

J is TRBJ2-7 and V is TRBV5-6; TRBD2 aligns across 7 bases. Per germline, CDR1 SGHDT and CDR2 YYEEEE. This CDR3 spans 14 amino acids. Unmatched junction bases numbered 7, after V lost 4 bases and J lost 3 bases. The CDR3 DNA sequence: TGTGCCAGCAGCAAGGGACTATTATTCTACGAGCAGTACTTC. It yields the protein CASSKGLLFYEQYF.

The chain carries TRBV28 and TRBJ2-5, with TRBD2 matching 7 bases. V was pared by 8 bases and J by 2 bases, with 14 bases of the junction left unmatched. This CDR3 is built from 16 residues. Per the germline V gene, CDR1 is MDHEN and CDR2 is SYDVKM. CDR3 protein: CASVSPSGHVQETQYF. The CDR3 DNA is TGTGCCAGCGTTAGTCCTAGCGGCCACGTTCAAGAGACCCAGTACTTC.

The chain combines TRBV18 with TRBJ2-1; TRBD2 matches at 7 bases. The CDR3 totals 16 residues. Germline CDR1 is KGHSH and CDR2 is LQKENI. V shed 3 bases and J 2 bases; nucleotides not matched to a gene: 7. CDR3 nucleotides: TGTGCCAGCTCACCGGCTAGCGGCGCAACCTACAATGAGCAGTTCTTC. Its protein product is CASSPASGATYNEQFF.

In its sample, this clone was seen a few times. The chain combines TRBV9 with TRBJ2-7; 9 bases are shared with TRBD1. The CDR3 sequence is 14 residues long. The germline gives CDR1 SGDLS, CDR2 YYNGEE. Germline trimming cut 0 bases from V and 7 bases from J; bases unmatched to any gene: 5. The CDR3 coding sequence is TGTGCCAGCAGCGTAGACAGGGGGCAGCGAGAGCAGTACTTC. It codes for CASSVDRGQREQYF.

The CDR3 coding sequence is TGCGCCAGCAGCCAAGATAGGGCGCTGTCCTACAATGAGCAGTTCTTC. It is translated as CASSQDRALSYNEQFF. The genes are TRBV4-3 and TRBJ2-1; the D is unclear. The CDR3 loop spans 16 amino acids. Germline assignment: CDR1 LGHNA and CDR2 YSLEER. The germline V and J ends were trimmed by 0 bases and 1 base, with 10 bases remaining between them.

The CDR3, as DNA: TGTGCCAGCAGGGGACCCGGACAGTTGTCAGGAAACACCATATATTTT. Protein: CASRGPGQLSGNTIYF. The chain couples TRBV28 to TRBJ1-3, with a weak D call TRBD1 (6 bases). The CDR3 runs to 16 residues. Trimming took off 6 bases at V and 4 bases at J, with 19 bases between the two ends. Germline V gives CDR1 MDHEN, CDR2 SYDVKM.

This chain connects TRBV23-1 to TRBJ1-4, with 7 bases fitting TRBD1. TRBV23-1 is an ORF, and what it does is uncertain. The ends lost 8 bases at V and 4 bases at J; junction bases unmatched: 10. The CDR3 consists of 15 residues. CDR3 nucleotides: TGCGCCAGCTGTTCGCGGGGACAGCTTAATGAAAAACTGTTTTTT. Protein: CASCSRGQLNEKLFF.

CDR3 DNA sequence: TGTGCCAGCAGAAGGGACAGGGGAAATGAAAAACTGTTTTTT. Translating it yields CASRRDRGNEKLFF. The rearrangement uses TRBV6-1 and TRBJ1-4, with 10 bases lining up with TRBD1. The CDR3 runs 14 residues. Germline values: CDR1 MNHNS, CDR2 SASEGT. After removal of 6 bases from V and 5 bases from J, the junction contained 3 bases not matched to a gene.

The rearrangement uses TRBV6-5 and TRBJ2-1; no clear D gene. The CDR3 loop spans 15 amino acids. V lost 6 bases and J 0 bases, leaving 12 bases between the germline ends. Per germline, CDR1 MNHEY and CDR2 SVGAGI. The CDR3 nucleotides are TGTGCCAGCAGACCGCTGAGAAGCTCCTACAATGAGCAGTTCTTC. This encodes CASRPLRSSYNEQFF.

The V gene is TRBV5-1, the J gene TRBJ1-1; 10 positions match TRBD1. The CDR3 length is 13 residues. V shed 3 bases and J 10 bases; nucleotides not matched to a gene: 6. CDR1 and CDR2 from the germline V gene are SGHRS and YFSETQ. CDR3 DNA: TGCGCCAGCAGCTCCGGGACAGGGGATGTAGCTTTCTTT. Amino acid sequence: CASSSGTGDVAFF.

The CDR3 nucleotides read TGTGCCACCAGCAGAGTGGGGTCAACTAATGAAAAACTGTTTTTT. Protein sequence: CATSRVGSTNEKLFF. This chain links TRBV15 with TRBJ1-4; no clear D gene. The CDR3 contains 15 residues. CDR1 is LNHNV, CDR2 YYDKDF, per germline (reference sequence). V was trimmed by 1 base and J by 0 bases, leaving 6 bases between them.